These T cell receptor beta chains were read from a single sample in a study of neurological immune-mediated disorders. TCRdb re-derived calls from the 5' RACE reads in MiXCR, one entry per CDR3 protein. This sample has about 87,000 distinct CDR3 sequences, with around 3.4% found just once. Sequencing was performed on PBMCs. The receptors stem from a woman in her fifties or sixties with multiple sclerosis. CDR3s include the opening cysteine and the closing phenylalanine or tryptophan. The D gene is left open where the match is weak. Part of the rows lack a size; the others show once, few, many or a class for expanded clones.

D gene	J gene	V gene	clone size	CDR3 protein	CDR3 DNA
.	TRBJ1-1	TRBV12-3/TRBV12-4	many	CASGRGNTEAFF	TGTGCCAGCGGACGCGGGAACACTGAAGCTTTCTTT
TRBD1	TRBJ2-7	TRBV18	.	CASSPIQGAGEQYF	TGTGCCAGCTCACCAATACAGGGGGCTGGCGAGCAGTACTTC
.	TRBJ2-5	TRBV7-3	many	CASSRTGGRETQYF	TGTGCCAGCAGCCGGACCGGGGGCAGGGAGACCCAGTACTTC
.	TRBJ2-1	TRBV5-8	many	CASSNRGPYNEQFF	TGTGCCAGCAGCAACCGAGGACCCTACAATGAGCAGTTCTTC
TRBD1	TRBJ2-1	TRBV27	.	CASSSPLTGQGCSGEQFF	TGTGCCAGCAGTTCGCCCCTTACGGGACAGGGGTGCTCTGGTGAGCAGTTCTTC
.	TRBJ2-3	TRBV9	many	CASSSTPGRTDTQYF	TGTGCCAGCAGCTCAACCCCGGGTCGCACAGATACGCAGTATTTT
TRBD1	TRBJ2-2	TRBV18	.	CASSPRTGGPTGTGELFF	TGTGCCAGCTCACCAAGGACAGGGGGTCCCACTGGCACCGGGGAGCTGTTTTTT
.	TRBJ2-3	TRBV4-2	many	CASRGASTSTQYF	TGTGCCAGCAGAGGGGCCTCCACTTCTACGCAGTATTTT
TRBD1	TRBJ2-3	TRBV5-1	many	CASSHRTGPDTQYF	TGCGCCAGCAGCCACCGGACAGGGCCAGATACGCAGTATTTT
TRBD1	TRBJ1-1	TRBV7-2	many	CASSAQFRTGEAFF	TGTGCCAGCAGCGCTCAATTCCGGACAGGAGAAGCTTTCTTT
TRBD2	TRBJ2-5	TRBV12-3/TRBV12-4	many	CASSLPGGPETQYF	TGTGCCAGCAGTTTACCGGGGGGGCCGGAGACCCAGTACTTC
.	TRBJ2-7	TRBV5-1	many	CASSAEGLNYEQYF	TGCGCCAGCAGTGCGGAGGGGCTGAACTACGAGCAGTACTTC
TRBD2	TRBJ2-2	TRBV14	.	CASSHLLAGITNTGELFF	TGTGCCAGCAGCCATTTATTAGCGGGGATAACGAACACCGGGGAGCTGTTTTTT
.	TRBJ2-1	TRBV21-1	many	CASSNWDRVIANEQFF	TGTGCCAGCAGCAATTGGGACAGGGTTATTGCAAATGAGCAGTTCTTC
.	TRBJ1-5	TRBV6-5	many	CASSYSANSNQPQHF	TGTGCCAGCAGTTACTCAGCGAATAGCAATCAGCCCCAGCATTTT
.	TRBJ2-7	TRBV12-3/TRBV12-4	many	CASTQVLRSSYEQYF	TGTGCCAGCACCCAGGTCCTCCGGAGCTCCTACGAGCAGTACTTC
TRBD2	TRBJ2-1	TRBV20-1	many	CSASEGGSWSKRGYNEQFF	TGCAGTGCTAGCGAGGGCGGGAGTTGGTCCAAAAGGGGTTACAATGAGCAGTTCTTC
.	TRBJ1-1	TRBV5-1	many	CASNWGDGSFF	.
.	TRBJ2-3	TRBV3-1	many	CASSLGGGSTDTQYF	TGTGCCAGCAGCCTGGGCGGAGGAAGCACAGATACGCAGTATTTT
TRBD2	TRBJ2-5	TRBV12-3/TRBV12-4	.	CASSNSGALRETQYF	TGTGCCAGCAGTAATAGCGGGGCCCTACGGGAGACCCAGTACTTC
.	TRBJ2-7	TRBV5-1	many	CASTLSHGPVYEQYF	TGCGCCAGCACCCTGTCTCATGGGCCGGTCTACGAGCAGTACTTC
TRBD1	TRBJ2-2	TRBV5-1	many	CASSVDRVNTGELFF	TGCGCCAGCAGCGTGGACAGGGTAAACACCGGGGAGCTGTTTTTT
TRBD2	TRBJ2-1	TRBV11-2	many	CASSTTPLAGSSYNEQFF	TGTGCCAGCAGCACCACGCCACTAGCGGGGAGCTCCTACAATGAGCAGTTCTTC
TRBD1	TRBJ1-6	TRBV3-1	many	CASSQDPGGTGRRGSYNSPLHF	TGTGCCAGCAGCCAAGATCCAGGAGGGACAGGGAGACGGGGCTCCTATAATTCACCCCTCCACTTT
.	TRBJ1-2	TRBV4-3	many	CASSQDRGLGGYTF	TGCGCCAGCAGCCAAGATCGGGGCCTGGGGGGCTACACCTTC
TRBD1	TRBJ2-3	TRBV7-8	many	CASSLAKRQGTRTDTQYF	TGTGCCAGCAGCTTAGCGAAGAGACAGGGGACACGCACAGATACGCAGTATTTT
TRBD1	TRBJ1-4	TRBV4-3	many	CASSQDRQGVGEKLFF	TGCGCCAGCAGCCAAGACCGACAGGGGGTGGGTGAAAAACTGTTTTTT
.	TRBJ1-3	TRBV20-1	many	CSARSPVSASGNTIYF	TGCAGTGCTAGATCCCCAGTATCAGCCTCTGGAAACACCATATATTTT
TRBD1	TRBJ1-2	TRBV5-5	many	CASRTGGNYGYTF	TGTGCCAGCAGGACAGGGGGAAACTATGGCTACACCTTC
TRBD2	TRBJ2-2	TRBV3-1	many	CASSQGASGGNTGELFF	TGTGCCAGCAGCCAAGGAGCTAGCGGGGGGAACACCGGGGAGCTGTTTTTT
.	TRBJ1-4	TRBV6-6	many	CASSYTVEKLFF	TGTGCCAGCAGTTATACAGTTGAAAAACTGTTTTTT
TRBD1	TRBJ1-1	TRBV5-1	many	CASSPTAGTGVAFF	TGCGCCAGCAGCCCTACCGCCGGGACAGGGGTTGCTTTCTTT
TRBD1	TRBJ1-3	TRBV27	few	CASSRGQGPFSGNTIYF	TGTGCCAGCAGTCGGGGACAGGGACCTTTCTCTGGAAACACCATATATTTT
.	TRBJ2-3	TRBV7-9	few	CASSSDLHRTDTQYF	TGTGCCAGCAGCTCCGACCTACACCGCACAGATACGCAGTATTTT
.	TRBJ2-2	TRBV5-1	many	CASSSVQGGTGELFF	TGCGCCAGCAGTTCTGTTCAGGGGGGCACCGGGGAGCTGTTTTTT
.	TRBJ1-2	TRBV12-3/TRBV12-4	many	CASRERDGYTF	TGTGCCAGCCGAGAGCGGGATGGCTACACCTTC
.	TRBJ2-7	TRBV12-3/TRBV12-4	many	CASSFPGRYNYEQYF	TGTGCCAGCAGTTTTCCGGGACGCTACAACTACGAGCAGTACTTC
.	TRBJ2-7	TRBV10-3	many	CATRSGGRDYDEQYF	TGTGCCACTCGTTCCGGGGGCAGGGATTACGACGAGCAGTACTTC
.	TRBJ1-2	TRBV20-1	many	CSVNGGGGYTF	TGCAGTGTTAATGGTGGGGGAGGCTACACCTTC
.	TRBJ1-4	TRBV7-2	many	CASSLGLTGVGEKLFF	TGTGCCAGCAGCTTAGGACTGACGGGGGTGGGGGAAAAACTGTTTTTT
TRBD1	TRBJ1-1	TRBV2	many	CASSERGQGIAEAFF	TGTGCCAGCAGTGAAAGGGGACAGGGGATCGCTGAAGCTTTCTTT
TRBD2	TRBJ2-5	TRBV20-1	many	CSARGGTRQETQYF	TGCAGTGCTAGAGGTGGGACTAGGCAAGAGACCCAGTACTTC
TRBD1	TRBJ2-5	TRBV7-9	many	CASSSGDSLGSQETQYF	TGTGCCAGCAGCTCCGGGGACAGTCTGGGGTCACAAGAGACCCAGTACTTC
.	TRBJ2-7	TRBV14	many	CASSQVQAQGREQYF	TGTGCCAGCAGCCAAGTACAAGCGCAGGGACGCGAGCAGTACTTC
.	TRBJ1-1	TRBV20-1	many	CSARESRLWGANTEAFF	TGCAGTGCTAGAGAGTCCCGTCTGTGGGGGGCAAATACTGAAGCTTTCTTT
TRBD2	TRBJ2-7	TRBV10-3	many	CAIMGASGASSYEQYF	TGTGCCATCATGGGTGCTAGCGGGGCCAGCTCCTACGAGCAGTACTTC
TRBD1	TRBJ2-1	TRBV20-1	few	CSANTGGDEQFF	TGCAGTGCGAACACAGGGGGCGATGAGCAGTTCTTC
.	TRBJ1-1	TRBV19	many	CASSINLGPEAFF	TGTGCCAGTAGTATCAACTTGGGACCTGAAGCTTTCTTT
.	TRBJ2-7	TRBV6-2/TRBV6-3	.	CASKYRESSYEQYF	TGTGCCAGCAAGTACAGGGAGAGCTCCTACGAGCAGTACTTC
.	TRBJ2-3	TRBV7-2	many	CASSLGGRTDTQYF	TGTGCCAGCAGCTTAGGGGGGAGGACAGATACGCAGTATTTT
.	TRBJ2-3	TRBV5-1	many	CASARGRAQSTDTQYF	TGCGCCAGCGCTCGGGGCAGGGCCCAAAGCACAGATACGCAGTATTTT
.	TRBJ2-7	TRBV7-2	many	CASSLVGSGRYEQYF	TGTGCCAGCAGCTTAGTGGGTAGCGGCCGCTACGAGCAGTACTTC
TRBD1	TRBJ2-7	TRBV5-1	many	CASSLELGGHEQYF	TGCGCCAGCAGCTTGGAATTAGGGGGCCACGAGCAGTACTTC
.	TRBJ2-6	TRBV7-2	many	CASNLFRTRTSGANVLTF	TGTGCCAGCAACCTCTTCAGGACACGGACCTCTGGGGCCAACGTCCTGACTTTC
TRBD1	TRBJ2-1	TRBV5-1	many	CASSGTPAGTGTNEQFF	TGCGCCAGCAGCGGGACCCCTGCCGGGACAGGGACGAATGAGCAGTTCTTC
.	TRBJ2-7	TRBV4-1	many	CASSYRPGPYEQYF	TGCGCCAGCAGTTACAGACCCGGCCCCTACGAGCAGTACTTC
TRBD1	TRBJ1-6	TRBV7-9	many	CASSLWDSNNSPLHF	TGTGCCAGCAGCTTATGGGACAGCAATAATTCACCCCTCCACTTT
TRBD1	TRBJ1-1	TRBV5-6	many	CASRPTGTGDRQAFF	TGTGCCAGCAGACCGACCGGGACAGGGGATAGACAAGCTTTCTTT